Sequencing of this TCR beta chain was carried out in a study of shared clonotypes between healthy human individuals. This clone was observed a few times. Its antigen is undetermined. Profiling relied on immunoSEQ multiplex PCR, and the TCRdb table lists in-frame clones only, not all of them. The sample holds fewer than 1.4 million clones, 70% to 80% seen once. Study-wide results and limits: Among the subsets, naive ones generally showed larger estimated richness than memory ones. Measured sharing among donors was expected to vary with sequencing depth. Generation probabilities of non-shared clonotypes were lower (relative to those shared by all four donors).

Per the germline V gene, CDR1 is SGDLS and CDR2 is YYNGEE. V lost 0 bases, J lost 4 bases, and 17 bases lay in between. The CDR3 sequence is 16 residues long. This chain connects TRBV9 to TRBJ2-7; tentative D call: TRBD1 (5 bases). The specimen sequenced was memory CD4+ T cells from PBMCs. As for subset: CD45RA-negative fraction. The clonotype originates from a man younger than 35 in good health. Some clones in this sample may be carry-over from other donors' samples. This CDR3 reads CASSVAPGREQYEQYF. The CDR3 nucleotides are TGTGCCAGCAGCGTAGCCCCTGGCAGGGAACAGTACGAGCAGTACTTC.